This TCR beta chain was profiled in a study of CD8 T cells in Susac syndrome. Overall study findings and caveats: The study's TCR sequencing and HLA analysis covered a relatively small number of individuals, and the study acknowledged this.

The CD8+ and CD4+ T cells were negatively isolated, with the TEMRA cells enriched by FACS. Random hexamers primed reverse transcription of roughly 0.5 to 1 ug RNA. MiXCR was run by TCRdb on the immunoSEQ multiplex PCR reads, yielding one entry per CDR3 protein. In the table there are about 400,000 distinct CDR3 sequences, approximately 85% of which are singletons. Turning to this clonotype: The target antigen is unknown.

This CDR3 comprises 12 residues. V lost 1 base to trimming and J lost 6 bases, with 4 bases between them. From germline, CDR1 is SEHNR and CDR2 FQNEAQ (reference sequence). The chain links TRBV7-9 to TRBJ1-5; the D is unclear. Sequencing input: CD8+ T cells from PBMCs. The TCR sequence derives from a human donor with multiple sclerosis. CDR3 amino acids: CASSLVGQPQHF. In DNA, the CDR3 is TGTGCCAGCAGCTTAGTCGGTCAGCCCCAGCATTTT.